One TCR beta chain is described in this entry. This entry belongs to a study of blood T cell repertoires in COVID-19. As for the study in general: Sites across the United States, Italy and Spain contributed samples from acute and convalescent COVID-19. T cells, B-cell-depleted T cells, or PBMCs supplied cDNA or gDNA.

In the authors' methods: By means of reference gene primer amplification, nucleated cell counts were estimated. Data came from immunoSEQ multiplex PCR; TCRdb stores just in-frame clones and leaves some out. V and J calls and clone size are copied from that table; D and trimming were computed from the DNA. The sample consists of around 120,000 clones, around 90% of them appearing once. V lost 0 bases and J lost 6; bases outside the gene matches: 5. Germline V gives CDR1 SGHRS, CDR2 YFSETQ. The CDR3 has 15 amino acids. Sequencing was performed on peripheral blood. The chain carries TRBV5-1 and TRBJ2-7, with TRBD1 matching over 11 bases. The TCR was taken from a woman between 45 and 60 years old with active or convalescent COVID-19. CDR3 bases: TGCGCCAGCAGCTTGGGGGACAGGGGGTTCTCCGAGCAGTACTTC. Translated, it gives CASSLGDRGFSEQYF.